The TCR beta chain described here comes from a study of T cell repertoires in cytomegalovirus infection. Study summary: A matching HLA type, together with CMV infection, was signaled by public TCR beta signatures.

The table lists this clonotype with a few counts. Its antigen is as yet unknown. TCRdb re-called the reads with MiXCR, one entry per CDR3 protein. The sample shows around 900,000 distinct CDR3 sequences, around 30% of them seen only once. Sequences were derived from cultured CD8+ T cells from PBMCs, sampled from culture after CMV antigen stimulation. The TCR sequence derives from a human donor in good health (CMV status not recorded). Some clones in this sample may be carry-over from other donors' samples.

The CDR3: CASSVNEPGQRQETQYF. The CDR3 DNA reads as TGTGCCAGCAGTGTGAATGAACCGGGACAGAGACAAGAGACCCAGTACTTC. The chain joins TRBV2 to TRBJ2-5; TRBD1 agrees at 7 bases. This CDR3 spans 17 amino acids. The V gene's germline CDR1 is SNHLY and CDR2 FYNNEI. The J segment lost 2 bases and the V segment lost 4 bases, leaving 13 bases of the junction unmatched. The full variable domain, completed using reference TRBV2 and TRBJ2-5, is EPEVTQTPSHQVTQMGQEVILRCVPISNHLYFYWYRQILGQKVEFLVSFYNNEISEKSEIFDDQFSVERPDGSNFTLKIRSTKLEDSAMYFCASSVNEPGQRQETQYFGPGTRLLVL.